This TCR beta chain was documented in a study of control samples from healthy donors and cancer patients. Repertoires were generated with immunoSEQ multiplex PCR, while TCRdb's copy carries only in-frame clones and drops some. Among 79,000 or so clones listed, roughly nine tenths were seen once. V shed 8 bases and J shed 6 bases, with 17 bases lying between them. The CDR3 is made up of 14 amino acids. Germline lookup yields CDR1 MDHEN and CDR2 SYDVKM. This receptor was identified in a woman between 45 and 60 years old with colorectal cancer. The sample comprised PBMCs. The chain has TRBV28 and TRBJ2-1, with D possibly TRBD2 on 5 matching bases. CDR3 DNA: TGTGCCAGCGGGAGAACTAGGCGTCGCAATGAGCAGTTCTTC. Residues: CASGRTRRRNEQFF.